These 7 T cell receptor beta chains originate from one sample sequenced in a study of beta chain features in type 1 diabetes. General study points: TCRB CDR3s were moderately but significantly shorter in Type 1 diabetes patients in all four CD4+ subsets.

These TCRs are of unknown antigen specificity. The entirety of the isolated RNA underwent reverse transcription, so expressed TCRB transcripts were sequenced. Some clones are missing from TCRdb's copy, which holds only in-frame ones; the method was immunoSEQ multiplex PCR. This sample has 95,000 to 150,000 clones, with approximately 15% found just once. Sequenced sample: central memory CD4+ T cells from blood. The source of these receptors is a man between 18 and 29 years old with type 1 diabetes.

This clone was counted a few times. V gene TRBV7-2 combines with J gene TRBJ2-7, with D possibly matching TRBD1 (5 bases). Trimming left V 5 bases short and J 0 bases short, with 11 bases between. CDR1 and CDR2 from the germline V gene are SGHTA and FQGNSA. The CDR3 spans 14 residues. CDR3 protein: CASSPRVSSYEQYF. In DNA, the CDR3 is TGTGCCAGCAGCCCCAGGGTAAGCTCCTACGAGCAGTACTTC.

V is TRBV18 and J is TRBJ2-1, with D perhaps being TRBD1 or TRBD2 (6 bases each). Trimming took 6 bases from V and 4 from J, leaving 10 bases between them. Germline CDR1 and CDR2: KGHSH and LQKENI. This CDR3 spans 13 amino acids. This CDR3 is CASSKGGYNEQFF. The CDR3 coding sequence is TGTGCCAGCTCGAAGGGGGGATACAATGAGCAGTTCTTC. Full variable domain (outside the CDR3, taken from reference TRBV18 and TRBJ2-1): NAGVMQNPRHLVRRRGQEARLRCSPMKGHSHVYWYRQLPEEGLKFMVYLQKENIIDESGMPKERFSAEFPKEGPSILRIQQVVRGDSAAYFCASSKGGYNEQFFGPGTRLTVL.

The chain is built from TRBV5-1 and TRBJ2-3; D unclear. The germline CDR1 and CDR2 sequences are SGHRS and YFSETQ. The CDR3 contains 13 residues. V lost 1 base, J lost 6 bases, and 9 bases lay in between. Here the CDR3 DNA reads TGCGCCAGCAGCTTGCAAATGGCGGATACGCAGTATTTT. Protein: CASSLQMADTQYF.

This clone was observed a handful of times. The V call is TRBV18, the J call TRBJ1-2; D remains ambiguous. Trimming removed 2 bases from V and 2 bases from J, with 12 bases in between. Per germline, CDR1 KGHSH and CDR2 LQKENI. This CDR3 has 15 residues. The CDR3 protein is CASSPMSDTNYGYTF. Written as DNA, the CDR3 is TGTGCCAGCTCACCAATGAGTGATACGAACTATGGCTACACCTTC.

This clone has just a few counts. The chain links TRBV19 to TRBJ2-1, with 7 bases lining up with TRBD2. The trim removed 6 bases at V and 0 bases at J, leaving 8 bases unmatched. This CDR3 has 16 amino acids. In germline, CDR1 is LNHDA, CDR2 SQIVND (reference sequence). As DNA, the CDR3 is TGTGCCAGTAGCAGACTAGCTGTTAGCTCCTACAATGAGCAGTTCTTC. Translation gives CASSRLAVSSYNEQFF.

The chain uses TRBV2 and TRBJ1-4, with 7 bases matching TRBD1. With V trimmed by 7 bases and J by 0 bases, 5 bases remained unmatched. The germline gives CDR1 SNHLY, CDR2 FYNNEI. The CDR3 has 15 residues. The CDR3 loop reads CASTRDRATNEKLFF. Written as DNA, the CDR3 is TGTGCCAGCACCAGAGACAGGGCAACTAATGAAAAACTGTTTTTT.

This clone appeared many times. The V gene is TRBV9, the J gene TRBJ2-1; TRBD1 matches 7 bases. CDR3 size: 13 residues. The ends lost 3 bases at V and 9 bases at J; junction bases unmatched: 6. Germline V lookup: CDR1 SGDLS, CDR2 YYNGEE. The CDR3 is CASSATSGGEQFF. The CDR3 DNA sequence: TGTGCCAGCAGCGCGACTTCAGGGGGTGAGCAGTTCTTC.